This T cell receptor beta chain appears in the sequencing data of a study of CD8+ T cells in alopecia areata. Study background: Tofacitinib therapy lasting 6 to 18 months was followed by 6 months off drug. The study's findings and limits: Many of the expanded lesional clones endured in scalp and blood while on tofacitinib. Scalp samples also yield sequences from resident alphabeta T cells of normal skin.

Germline CDR1 and CDR2: SGHRS and YFSETQ. Trimming left V 0 bases short and J 1 base short, with 5 bases between. The CDR3 spans 13 residues. As for this clone: The antigen remains undetermined. Other nucleotide sequences in the sample specify the same CDR3.

Treatment here: oral pan-JAK inhibitor, 5-10 mg twice daily. RNA was isolated and reverse transcribed to cDNA, the sequencing template. Assay used: immunoSEQ multiplex PCR; TCRdb lists only in-frame clones, some missing. The data contain 200,000 to 250,000 clones, roughly three fifths of them seen just once; the ten biggest clones take up approximately 1.2%. The chain carries TRBV5-1 and TRBJ2-7; unclear D gene. Sequencing was performed on CD4+ T cells sorted from blood, taken around week 44, from a patient treated with tofacitinib. The TCR sequence derives from a human donor with alopecia areata. In nucleotides, the CDR3 is TGCGCCAGCAGCTTGGTCGGATCCTACGAGCAGTACTTC. Residues: CASSLVGSYEQYF. Complete variable domain (other parts from reference TRBV5-1 and TRBJ2-7): KAGVTQTPRYLIKTRGQQVTLSCSPISGHRSVSWYQQTPGQGLQFLFEYFSETQRNKGNFPGRFSGRQFSNSRSEMNVSTLELGDSALYLCASSLVGSYEQYFGPGTRLTVT.